This T cell receptor beta chain was obtained from a study of cytomegalovirus exposure and HLA in healthy donors. Both 60 Vbeta primers and 13 Jbeta primers went into the PCR. Measured with immunoSEQ multiplex PCR; TCRdb has only the in-frame clones, and not every one. In the table there are some 130,000 clones, around four fifths of which are singletons. This clone was detected only once. The sequence derives from a man aged 25 to 45 in good health. The sequenced sample was PBMCs.

Here the CDR3 reads CASRGGTGVEQYF. CDR3 coding DNA: TGTGCCAGCAGGGGCGGGACAGGGGTCGAGCAGTACTTC. This chain links TRBV28 with TRBJ2-7; 10 nucleotides line up with TRBD1. V lost 6 bases and J lost 6; bases outside the gene matches: 5. Germline CDR1 and CDR2: MDHEN and SYDVKM. The CDR3 sequence is 13 residues long.